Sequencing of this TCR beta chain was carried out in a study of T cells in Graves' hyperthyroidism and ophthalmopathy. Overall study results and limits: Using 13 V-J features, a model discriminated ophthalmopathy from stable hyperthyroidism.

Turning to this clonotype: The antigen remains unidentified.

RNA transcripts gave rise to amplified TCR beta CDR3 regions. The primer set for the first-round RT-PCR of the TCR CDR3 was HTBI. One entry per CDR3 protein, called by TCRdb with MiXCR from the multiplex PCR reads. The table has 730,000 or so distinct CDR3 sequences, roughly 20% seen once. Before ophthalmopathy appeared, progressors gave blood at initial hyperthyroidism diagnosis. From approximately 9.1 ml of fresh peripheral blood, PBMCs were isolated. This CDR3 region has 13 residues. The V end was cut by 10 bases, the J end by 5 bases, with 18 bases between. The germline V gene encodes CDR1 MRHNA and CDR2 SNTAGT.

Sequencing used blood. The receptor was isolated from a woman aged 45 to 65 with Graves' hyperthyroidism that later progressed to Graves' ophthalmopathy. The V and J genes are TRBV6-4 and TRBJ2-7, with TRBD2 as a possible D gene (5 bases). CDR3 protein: CATWLEAPHEQYF. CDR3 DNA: TGTGCCACTTGGTTGGAGGCCCCCCACGAGCAGTACTTC.